The rows below give T cell receptor beta chains drawn from one sample of a study of glioma-infiltrating T cells after dendritic cell vaccination. Libraries were prepared by immunoSEQ multiplex PCR; TCRdb keeps only in-frame clonotypes and omits some of them. The table includes some 70,000 clones, 81% detected once. The sequencing used blood, collected before dendritic cell vaccination. The receptors shown here come from a human donor with glioblastoma. Both conserved end residues are part of each CDR3. D genes are given only for firm matches. Size is omitted from some rows. Given values are once, few, many or a class for expanded clones.

size: -
J: TRBJ2-3
V: TRBV9
D: TRBD1
CDR3: CASSGTGWSTDTQYF
DNA: TGTGCCAGCAGCGGGACAGGTTGGAGCACAGATACGCAGTATTTT

size: -
J: TRBJ2-7
V: TRBV5-1
D: TRBD1
CDR3: CASSLYRGEGEQYF
DNA: TGCGCCAGCAGCCTGTACAGGGGGGAAGGGGAGCAGTACTTC

size: -
J: TRBJ2-5
V: TRBV5-6
D: TRBD2
CDR3: CASGSTSGQETQYF
DNA: TGTGCCAGCGGCTCGACTAGCGGCCAAGAGACCCAGTACTTC

size: once
J: TRBJ2-6
V: TRBV5-6
D: TRBD2
CDR3: CASSLLAGGKNSGANVLTF
DNA: TGTGCCAGCAGCTTGCTAGCGGGGGGGAAGAACTCTGGGGCCAACGTCCTGACTTTC

size: -
J: TRBJ2-6
V: TRBV11-3
D: TRBD1
CDR3: CASSSLTGDIFGANVLTF
DNA: TGTGCCAGCAGCTCTTTGACAGGGGACATTTTTGGGGCCAACGTCCTGACTTTC

size: -
J: TRBJ1-2
V: TRBV11-2
D: TRBD1
CDR3: CASSNSGTGNVYGYTF
DNA: TGTGCCAGCAGCAATTCCGGGACAGGGAATGTGTATGGCTACACCTTC

size: -
J: TRBJ1-4
V: TRBV19
D: TRBD1
CDR3: CASSPWTGGNEKLFF
DNA: TGTGCCAGTAGTCCATGGACAGGGGGTAATGAAAAACTGTTTTTT

size: -
J: TRBJ2-3
V: TRBV30
D: TRBD1
CDR3: CAWGLTGSGTDTQYF
DNA: TGTGCCTGGGGACTGACAGGGAGTGGCACAGATACGCAGTATTTT

size: -
J: TRBJ1-5
V: TRBV5-1
D: -
CDR3: CASSLGGGDSNQPQHF
DNA: TGCGCCAGCAGCTTGGGGGGCGGCGATTCCAATCAGCCCCAGCATTTT

size: -
J: TRBJ1-5
V: TRBV6-5
D: -
CDR3: CASSPTNQPQHF
DNA: TGTGCCAGCAGTCCTACCAATCAGCCCCAGCATTTT

size: -
J: TRBJ1-1
V: TRBV18
D: -
CDR3: CASSQQGLNTEAFF
DNA: TGTGCCAGCTCCCAACAGGGTTTGAACACTGAAGCTTTCTTT

size: -
J: TRBJ1-2
V: TRBV7-2
D: -
CDR3: CASSLAGQAPYTF
DNA: TGTGCCAGCAGCTTAGCTGGGCAGGCGCCCTACACCTTC

size: once
J: TRBJ1-1
V: TRBV6-1
D: -
CDR3: CASSEFRGGLNTEAFF
DNA: TGTGCCAGCAGTGAATTCAGAGGAGGTCTGAACACTGAAGCTTTCTTT

size: -
J: TRBJ1-2
V: TRBV11-2
D: -
CDR3: CASSLDRAYAYGYTF
DNA: TGTGCCAGCAGCTTAGACAGGGCTTACGCCTATGGCTACACCTTC

size: few
J: TRBJ2-2
V: TRBV12-5
D: TRBD2
CDR3: CASGLVMLAGGRSGELFF
DNA: TGTGCTAGTGGTTTGGTAATGCTAGCGGGGGGGCGTAGCGGGGAGCTGTTTTTT

size: -
J: TRBJ1-1
V: TRBV29-1
D: -
CDR3: CSGTERGEAFF
DNA: TGCAGCGGGACCGAACGGGGTGAAGCTTTCTTT

size: -
J: TRBJ2-4
V: TRBV7-3
D: TRBD1
CDR3: CASSPGQEVAKNIQYF
DNA: TGTGCCAGCAGCCCGGGACAGGAGGTAGCCAAAAACATTCAGTACTTC

size: once
J: TRBJ2-1
V: TRBV27
D: TRBD2
CDR3: CASSLAGGPYEQFF
DNA: TGTGCCAGCAGCCTAGCGGGGGGGCCGTATGAGCAGTTCTTC

size: -
J: TRBJ2-5
V: TRBV18
D: -
CDR3: CASSPGGTAQAGTQYF
DNA: TGTGCCAGCTCACCCGGCGGGACAGCCCAGGCGGGGACCCAGTACTTC

size: -
J: TRBJ2-5
V: TRBV7-9
D: -
CDR3: CASSLLAEETQYF
DNA: TGTGCCAGCAGCTTACTAGCTGAAGAGACCCAGTACTTC

size: -
J: TRBJ2-1
V: TRBV28
D: TRBD1
CDR3: CASSSDRGDPYNEQFF
DNA: TGTGCCAGCAGCTCGGACAGGGGAGACCCCTACAATGAGCAGTTCTTC

size: -
J: TRBJ2-5
V: TRBV7-9
D: -
CDR3: CASSSLRTVQETQYF
DNA: TGTGCCAGCAGCTCGTTGAGGACTGTACAAGAGACCCAGTACTTC

size: -
J: TRBJ1-2
V: TRBV6-1
D: -
CDR3: CASTPDGEYGYTF
DNA: TGTGCCAGCACCCCGGACGGGGAGTATGGCTACACCTTC

size: -
J: TRBJ2-5
V: TRBV9
D: -
CDR3: CASSASGTATQETQYF
DNA: TGTGCCAGCAGCGCCTCCGGGACTGCTACTCAAGAGACCCAGTACTTC

size: -
J: TRBJ2-4
V: TRBV5-1
D: -
CDR3: CASSLRGRNIQYF
DNA: TGCGCCAGCAGCTTGCGGGGGAGGAACATTCAGTACTTC

size: -
J: TRBJ2-1
V: TRBV18
D: -
CDR3: CASSPPGVNEQFF
DNA: TGTGCCAGCTCACCACCAGGGGTTAATGAGCAGTTCTTC